These 7 T cell receptor beta chains were sequenced from one sample in a study of T-cell reconstitution after alpha-beta-depleted transplantation in children. As it was prepared, the TCRbeta library received unique molecular identifiers. MiXCR, applied by TCRdb to the PCR reads, yields one record per CDR3 protein. The table includes around 6,700 distinct CDR3 sequences, around 10% detected once. The sequencing here drew on PBMCs, mostly from graft donor cells, taken 180 days after TCRalphabeta/CD19-depleted stem cell transplant. The receptors originated from a child less than two years old who had a stem cell transplant for acute myeloid leukemia, so the T cells may come from the graft donor.

This clonotype showed up many times. The chain couples TRBV5-4 to TRBJ2-2, with 7 bases matching TRBD1. The germline V gene has CDR1 SGHNT and CDR2 YYREEE (reference sequence). CDR3 length: 16 amino acids. V lost 5 bases, J lost 1 base, and 8 bases stayed unmatched. CDR3 DNA sequence: TGTGCCAGCAGTTTACCGGGACAGAAGAACACCGGGGAGCTGTTTTTT. This translates into CASSLPGQKNTGELFF.

This clonotype was seen repeatedly, ten times or more. V is TRBV18 and J is TRBJ1-1; 8 bases line up with TRBD1. The CDR3 totals 14 residues. V lost 3 bases to trimming and J lost 5 bases; unmatched junction nucleotides: 5. Germline CDR1 reads KGHSH; CDR2 reads LQKENI. The CDR3 here is CASSPRGLTTEAFF. CDR3 sequence (DNA): TGTGCCAGCTCACCCAGGGGGCTTACGACTGAAGCTTTCTTT. Combining the CDR3 with reference TRBV18 and TRBJ1-1 gives the whole variable domain NAGVMQNPRHLVRRRGQEARLRCSPMKGHSHVYWYRQLPEEGLKFMVYLQKENIIDESGMPKERFSAEFPKEGPSILRIQQVVRGDSAAYFCASSPRGLTTEAFFGQGTRLTVV.

This clonotype occurred many times. The chain links TRBV28 to TRBJ2-7; D not resolved. The length of the CDR3 is 13 residues. V lost 5 bases and J 3 bases, leaving 11 bases between the germline ends. The germline gives CDR1 MDHEN, CDR2 SYDVKM. The CDR3 is CASSRGFYYEQYF. DNA for the CDR3: TGTGCCAGCAGTCGAGGCTTCTACTACGAGCAGTACTTC.

Notes on this clonotype: Its ends do not fully match the called genes, so a read error is possible. This rearrangement joins TRBV5-1 to TRBJ2-1; a possible D gene is TRBD2 (7 bases). Germline values: CDR1 SGHRS, CDR2 YFSETQ. The CDR3 contains 14 residues. Here the CDR3 reads CPSMGGGVILDQFF. The CDR3 nucleotides are TGCCCCAGCATGGGGGGGGGCGTGATCCTCGACCAGTTCTTC.

This clonotype was seen a handful of times. J is TRBJ2-5 and V is TRBV6-6; D is ambiguous. The CDR3 contains 12 residues. Trimming removed 2 bases from V and 2 bases from J, with 3 bases in between. The germline CDR1 and CDR2 sequences are MNHNY and SVGAGI (reference sequence). The CDR3 loop is CASSYVQETQYF. The CDR3 nucleotides read TGTGCCAGCAGTTACGTTCAAGAGACCCAGTACTTC.

This clonotype appeared many times. This rearrangement joins TRBV20-1 to TRBJ2-1; 11 bases map to TRBD2. V dropped 3 bases and J dropped 5; count of bases not matched to a gene: 12. Germline assignment: CDR1 DFQATT and CDR2 SNEGSKA (reference sequence). This CDR3 has 17 amino acids. The CDR3 DNA reads TGCAGTGCTAGCCGGGCTAGCGGGAGGCAAATAAACAATGAGCAGTTCTTC. Translating gives CSASRASGRQINNEQFF.

The rearrangement joins TRBV4-2 to TRBJ2-3; no definite D call. CDR1 and CDR2 (germline): LGHNA, YNFKEQ. V was cut by 0 bases and J by 5 bases, with 9 bases left in between. The CDR3 has 14 residues. DNA of the CDR3: TGTGCCAGCAGCCAAGATCAAGGCCAAGATACGCAGTATTTT. It yields the protein CASSQDQGQDTQYF.